This TCR beta chain stems from a study of chemoradiotherapy in HPV16-positive cancers. Across the whole study: A couple of HPV16-positive patients' cells yielded candidate HPV-specific clones and common motifs.

Sequencing was performed with immunoSEQ multiplex PCR; in TCRdb, only in-frame clones are kept and a portion is missing. The data contain tens of thousands of clones, 84% of them singletons. The V end lost 2 bases, the J end lost 3 bases, and 12 bases lay between the germline ends. This CDR3 region has 15 residues. CDR1 and CDR2 from the germline V gene are SGHTS and YDEGEE. Source: blood, taken from a patient who underwent chemoradiotherapy. The source of this sequence is a human donor with HPV-associated anogenital cancer. The rearrangement joins TRBV5-8 to TRBJ1-5; D is undetermined. CDR3 protein: CASSFSWRNNQPQHF. CDR3 nucleotide sequence: TGTGCCAGCAGCTTTTCCTGGCGGAACAATCAGCCCCAGCATTTT.